These 20 T cell receptor beta chains were sequenced from one sample in a study of shared clonotypes between healthy human individuals. CD8 cells classed as naive were CD45RO-negative and positively selected for CCR7, excluding terminally differentiated effector memory CD45RA+ cells. The assay was immunoSEQ multiplex PCR, and TCRdb's table has in-frame clones only and misses some. The sample consists of some 580,000 clones, roughly 98% of them appearing once. The material sequenced was naive CD8+ T cells sorted from blood. The receptor source for this set is a man between 25 and 39 years old in good health.

V is TRBV5-1 and J is TRBJ2-1, with 10 nucleotides matching TRBD2. CDR3 length equals 16 residues. CDR1 SGHRS and CDR2 YFSETQ come from the germline V gene. Unmatched junction bases numbered 5, after V lost 0 bases and J lost 5 bases. The CDR3 loop is CASSLATSGPDNEQFF. The CDR3 DNA reads TGCGCCAGCAGCTTGGCGACTAGCGGGCCAGACAATGAGCAGTTCTTC. Combining the CDR3 with reference TRBV5-1 and TRBJ2-1 gives the whole variable domain KAGVTQTPRYLIKTRGQQVTLSCSPISGHRSVSWYQQTPGQGLQFLFEYFSETQRNKGNFPGRFSGRQFSNSRSEMNVSTLELGDSALYLCASSLATSGPDNEQFFGPGTRLTVL.

This rearrangement joins TRBV14 to TRBJ2-2; the match to TRBD2 covers 13 bases. V was clipped by 3 bases and J by 7 bases; unmatched bases: 8. Germline CDR1 and CDR2: SGHDN and FVKESK. CDR3 length: 17 residues. This chain's CDR3 is CASSQWGLAGLDGELFF. The DNA for the CDR3 is TGTGCCAGCAGCCAGTGGGGACTAGCGGGGCTAGACGGGGAGCTGTTTTTT.

The chain combines TRBV9 with TRBJ2-3, with 7 bases aligning to TRBD1. The trim removed 4 bases at V and 5 bases at J, leaving 10 bases unmatched. Germline lookup yields CDR1 SGDLS and CDR2 YYNGEE. This CDR3 region has 15 residues. CDR3 sequence (DNA): TGTGCCAGCAGCCCCAAGGGACAGACAGTAGATACGCAGTATTTT. As protein: CASSPKGQTVDTQYF.

The V call is TRBV11-2, the J call TRBJ2-5; 10 nucleotides align to TRBD2. This CDR3 contains 18 residues. Looked up from germline, CDR1 is SGHAT and CDR2 is FQNNGV. V shed 1 base and J 2 bases; nucleotides not matched to a gene: 10. The CDR3 coding sequence is TGTGCCAGCAGCTTAGTGGTTAGCGGGAGGCCCAATCAAGAGACCCAGTACTTC. Translation: CASSLVVSGRPNQETQYF.

A remark on this clone: Other DNA sequences within the sample encode an identical CDR3. The chain employs TRBV6-5 and TRBJ2-5; TRBD2 aligns across 13 bases. Germline V gene sequence: CDR1 MNHEY, CDR2 SVGAGI. V gave up 6 bases and J gave up 4 bases; unmatched junction bases: 5. The CDR3 is made up of 15 amino acids. The CDR3 loop reads CASSPGLAGVETQYF. In DNA, the CDR3 is TGTGCCAGCAGCCCTGGACTAGCGGGAGTAGAGACCCAGTACTTC.

The V call is TRBV7-8, the J call TRBJ2-1; possible D gene TRBD2, 5 bases. V was cut by 4 bases and J by 5 bases, with 12 bases left in between. This CDR3 region has 14 residues. The germline V gene encodes CDR1 SGHVS and CDR2 FQNEAQ. CDR3 DNA sequence: TGTGCCAGCAGCTCGGACCCGGGGAACAATGAGCAGTTCTTC. Residues: CASSSDPGNNEQFF. Supplemented by reference TRBV7-8 and TRBJ2-1, the full variable domain reads GAGVSQSPRYKVAKRGQDVALRCDPISGHVSLFWYQQALGQGPEFLTYFQNEAQLDKSGLPSDRFFAERPEGSVSTLKIQRTQQEDSAVYLCASSSDPGNNEQFFGPGTRLTVL.

This clone was observed once. The chain employs TRBV7-9 and TRBJ2-3, with 13 bases lining up with TRBD2. Trimming removed 6 bases from V and 8 bases from J; junction bases left unmatched: 8. CDR3 length: 15 residues. The germline gives CDR1 SEHNR, CDR2 FQNEAQ (reference sequence). DNA of the CDR3: TGTGCCAGCAGTTCAGGACTAGCGGGAGTGAGTACGCAGTATTTT. Amino acid sequence: CASSSGLAGVSTQYF.

The chain joins TRBV9 to TRBJ2-7; TRBD2 matches 8 bases. Losses at the gene ends were 1 base for V and 8 bases for J; bases not matched to a gene: 11. CDR3 length: 15 residues. CDR1 and CDR2 from the germline V gene are SGDLS and YYNGEE. The CDR3 region is CASSVSPSGSAQQYF. The DNA of the CDR3 is TGTGCCAGCAGCGTAAGTCCTAGCGGGTCTGCTCAGCAGTACTTC.

The chain couples TRBV19 to TRBJ2-1, with unresolved D. The germline V gene encodes CDR1 LNHDA and CDR2 SQIVND (reference sequence). This CDR3 has 15 residues. The ends were cut back, 1 base at V and 5 bases at J, with 12 bases in the middle. DNA for the CDR3: TGTGCCAGTAGTATAGTCCACTGGACGGACAATGAGCAGTTCTTC. It encodes CASSIVHWTDNEQFF.

CDR3 sequence reads: CASSPGGSYEQYF. The CDR3 coding sequence is TGTGCCAGCAGCCCAGGGGGGTCCTACGAGCAGTACTTC. The gene calls are TRBV6-6 and TRBJ2-7; D possibly corresponds to TRBD1 (7 bases). The CDR3 covers 13 residues. Germline lookup yields CDR1 MNHNY and CDR2 SVGAGI (reference sequence). Deletions cut 6 bases from V and 1 base from J, with 10 bases between.

The chain carries TRBV18 and TRBJ2-7; TRBD2 is a possible D gene (6 bases). Germline V CDR1 and CDR2: KGHSH, LQKENI. V lost 6 bases, J lost 3 bases, and 18 bases lay in between. This CDR3 is built from 15 residues. The CDR3 bases are TGTGCCAGCTCGCCAAGCGGGCATAACTTCTACGAGCAGTACTTC. This gives the protein CASSPSGHNFYEQYF.

The CDR3 bases are TGTGCCAGCAGTCCCTCTTTTGGGGACAGGGGGTTCTACGAGCAGTACTTC. Its protein product is CASSPSFGDRGFYEQYF. J is TRBJ2-7 and V is TRBV27; the match to TRBD1 covers 11 bases. This CDR3 is 17 amino acids long. The germline CDR1 and CDR2 sequences are MNHEY and SMNVEV (reference sequence). V was pared by 5 bases and J by 3 bases, with 12 bases of the junction left unmatched.

This chain connects TRBV7-2 to TRBJ2-5; 7 bases align to TRBD1. CDR1 and CDR2 (germline): SGHTA, FQGNSA. V gave up 4 bases and J gave up 1 base; unmatched junction bases: 6. This CDR3 is built from 15 residues. The chain's CDR3 is CASSSGGWSQETQYF. The CDR3 region has the DNA TGTGCCAGCAGCTCAGGGGGATGGAGCCAAGAGACCCAGTACTTC.

The chain couples TRBV27 to TRBJ1-2; 12 nucleotides align to TRBD1. The V gene's germline CDR1 is MNHEY and CDR2 SMNVEV (reference sequence). This CDR3 is built from 17 residues. Trimming at V came to 2 bases and at J to 8 bases, leaving 12 bases not matched to a gene. The CDR3: CASSLGPPGQGAWGYTF. The CDR3 DNA sequence: TGTGCCAGCAGTTTAGGCCCTCCGGGACAGGGGGCGTGGGGCTACACCTTC.

The rearrangement links TRBV6-6 to TRBJ1-1, with D perhaps matching TRBD1 (5 bases). CDR1 and CDR2 from the germline V gene are MNHNY and SVGAGI (reference sequence). CDR3 length: 14 residues. V lost 5 bases and J lost 0, with 10 bases in between. CDR3 bases: TGTGCCAGCAGTCTGGGACTCCTGAACACTGAAGCTTTCTTT. This gives the protein CASSLGLLNTEAFF.

This chain links TRBV28 with TRBJ2-1; D uncertain. The CDR3 extends over 15 amino acids. The V and J ends lost 3 bases and 0 bases respectively, with 9 bases between them. The germline V gene has CDR1 MDHEN and CDR2 SYDVKM. As DNA, the CDR3 is TGTGCCAGCAGTTTGAGAGAGAGCTCCTACAATGAGCAGTTCTTC. The encoded protein is CASSLRESSYNEQFF.

The gene calls are TRBV27 and TRBJ2-7, with TRBD1 identical over 7 bases. The CDR3 extends over 13 amino acids. The junction had 7 bases not matched to a gene; V was cut back by 6 bases and J by 5 bases. Germline V CDR1 and CDR2: MNHEY, SMNVEV (reference sequence). The CDR3 DNA sequence: TGTGCCAGCAGGCCGACAGGGTCCCACGAGCAGTACTTC. This encodes CASRPTGSHEQYF.

This clone has only one observation. The chain links TRBV10-3 to TRBJ2-1; possibly TRBD1 for D (6 bases). CDR3 size: 12 residues. Between the trimmed V and J ends, which lost 10 bases and 1 base, there was a span of 8 bases. CDR1 and CDR2 (germline): ENHRY, SYGVKD. The DNA of the CDR3 is TGTGCCACCAGGGGTTCCTACAATGAGCAGTTCTTC. This codes for CATRGSYNEQFF.

The chain carries TRBV11-2 and TRBJ2-7; D is tentatively TRBD1 or TRBD2 (5 bases each). Trimming cost V 4 bases and J 12 bases, with 25 bases left between them. CDR3 length equals 15 residues. Germline CDR1 SGHAT, CDR2 FQNNGV. The CDR3 DNA follows: TGTGCCAGCAGCTCACCTAAGACCGGGACGACGAACAGGTACTTC. This encodes CASSSPKTGTTNRYF.

V is TRBV6-1 and J is TRBJ2-7; the D is unclear. Trimming took off 8 bases at V and 0 bases at J, with 5 bases between the two ends. Germline-derived CDR1 and CDR2 are MNHNS and SASEGT. The CDR3 sequence is 11 residues long. CDR3 DNA sequence: TGTGCCAGCGGGTACTCCTACGAGCAGTACTTC. Its translation: CASGYSYEQYF.